This TCR beta chain is from a study of blood T cell repertoires in COVID-19. Study details: The United States, Italy and Spain were the sources of the acute and convalescent COVID-19 samples. T cells, B-cell-depleted T cells, or PBMCs provided the cDNA or gDNA that served as material.

The CDR3 is 14 residues long. Trimming took 3 bases from V and 7 from J, leaving 12 bases between them. Germline lookup yields CDR1 LGHNT and CDR2 FRNRAP. Original data processing: Reference gene primer amplification gave estimated nucleated cell counts. Only in-frame clones appear in the TCRdb table, and some are missing; sequencing was by immunoSEQ multiplex PCR. V, J and clone size reflect that table, while D and trimming were determined from the DNA. The profile covers 180,000 or so clones, with about 87% appearing a single time and 1.6% taken by the ten largest. Sequences were obtained from peripheral blood. The clonotype comes from a woman between 45 and 65 years old with acute or convalescent COVID-19. This chain connects TRBV12-5 to TRBJ1-4; no clear D gene. The CDR3 spells CASGFGAAAEKLFF. In DNA form, the CDR3 reads TGTGCTAGTGGTTTCGGTGCGGCAGCTGAAAAACTGTTTTTT.